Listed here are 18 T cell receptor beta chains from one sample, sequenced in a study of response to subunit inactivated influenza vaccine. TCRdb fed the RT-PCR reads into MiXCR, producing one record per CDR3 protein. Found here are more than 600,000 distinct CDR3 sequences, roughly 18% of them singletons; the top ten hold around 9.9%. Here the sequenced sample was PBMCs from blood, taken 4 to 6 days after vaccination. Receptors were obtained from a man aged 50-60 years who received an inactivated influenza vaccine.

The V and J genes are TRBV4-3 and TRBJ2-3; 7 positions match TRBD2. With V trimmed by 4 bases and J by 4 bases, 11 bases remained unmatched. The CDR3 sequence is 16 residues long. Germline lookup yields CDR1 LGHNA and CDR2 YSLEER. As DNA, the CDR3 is TGCGCCAGCAGCCTGAGCGGGGAGGTCGGTTCAGATACGCAGTATTTT. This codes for CASSLSGEVGSDTQYF.

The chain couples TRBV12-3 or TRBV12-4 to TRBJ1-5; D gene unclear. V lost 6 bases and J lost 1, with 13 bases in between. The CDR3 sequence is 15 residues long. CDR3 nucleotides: TGTGCCAGCAGACAAGCGGGAAGGAGCAATCAGCCCCAGCATTTT. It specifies CASRQAGRSNQPQHF.

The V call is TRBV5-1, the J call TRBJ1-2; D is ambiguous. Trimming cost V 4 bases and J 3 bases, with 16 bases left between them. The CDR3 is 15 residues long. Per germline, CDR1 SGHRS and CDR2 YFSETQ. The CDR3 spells CASSPGSDLYYGYTF. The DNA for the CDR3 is TGCGCCAGCAGCCCGGGGAGCGATTTATACTATGGCTACACCTTC.

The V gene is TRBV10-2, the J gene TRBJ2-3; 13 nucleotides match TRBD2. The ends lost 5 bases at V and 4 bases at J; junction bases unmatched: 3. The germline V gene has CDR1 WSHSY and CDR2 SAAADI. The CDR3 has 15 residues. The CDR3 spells CASSRLAGGSDTQYF. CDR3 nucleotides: TGCGCCAGCAGTCGACTAGCGGGGGGCTCAGATACGCAGTATTTT.

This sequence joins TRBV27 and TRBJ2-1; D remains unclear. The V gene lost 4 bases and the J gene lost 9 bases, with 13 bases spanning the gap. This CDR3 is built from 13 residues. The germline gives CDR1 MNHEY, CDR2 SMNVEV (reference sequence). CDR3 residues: CASSSGAIGEQFF. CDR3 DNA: TGTGCCAGCAGTTCGGGCGCGATCGGTGAGCAGTTCTTC.

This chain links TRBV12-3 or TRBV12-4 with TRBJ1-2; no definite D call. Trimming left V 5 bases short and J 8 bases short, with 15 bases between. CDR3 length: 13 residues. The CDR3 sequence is CASSRLGGYGYTF. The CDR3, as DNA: TGTGCCAGCAGTCGACTCGGAGGTTACGGCTACACCTTC.

CDR3 sequence reads: CAISGGTEDSYEQYF. Written as DNA, the CDR3 is TGTGCCATCTCTGGGGGGACTGAAGATTCCTACGAGCAGTACTTC. This chain joins TRBV10-3 and TRBJ2-7, with a weak D call TRBD2 (6 bases). The germline V and J ends were trimmed by 8 bases and 1 base, with 18 bases remaining between them. This CDR3 is 15 amino acids long. The V gene's germline CDR1 is ENHRY and CDR2 SYGVKD.

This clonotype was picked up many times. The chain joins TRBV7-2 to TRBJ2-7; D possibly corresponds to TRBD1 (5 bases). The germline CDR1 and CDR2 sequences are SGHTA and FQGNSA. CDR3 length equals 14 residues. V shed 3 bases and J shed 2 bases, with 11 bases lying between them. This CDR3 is CASSFLGAAYEQYF. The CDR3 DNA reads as TGTGCCAGCAGCTTCCTTGGGGCCGCCTACGAGCAGTACTTC.

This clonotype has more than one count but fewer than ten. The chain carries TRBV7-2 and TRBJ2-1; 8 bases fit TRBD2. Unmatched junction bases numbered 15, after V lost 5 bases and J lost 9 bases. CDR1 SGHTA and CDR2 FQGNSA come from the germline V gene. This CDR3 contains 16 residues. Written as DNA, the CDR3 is TGTGCCAGCAGCACCCCCGGGACTAGATTTTTCGTTGAGCAGTTCTTC. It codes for CASSTPGTRFFVEQFF.

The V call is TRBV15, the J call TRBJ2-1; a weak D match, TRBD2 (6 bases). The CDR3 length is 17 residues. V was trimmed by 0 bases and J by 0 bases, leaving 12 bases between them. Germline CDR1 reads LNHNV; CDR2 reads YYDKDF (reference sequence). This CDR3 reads CATSRDSSGSSYNEQFF. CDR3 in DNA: TGTGCCACCAGCAGAGACAGTAGCGGCAGCTCCTACAATGAGCAGTTCTTC.

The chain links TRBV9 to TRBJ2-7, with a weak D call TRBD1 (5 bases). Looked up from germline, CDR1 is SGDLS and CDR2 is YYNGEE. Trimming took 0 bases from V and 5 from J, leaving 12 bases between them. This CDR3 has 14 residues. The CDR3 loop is CASSVGAIGDEQYF. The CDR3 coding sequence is TGTGCCAGCAGCGTAGGGGCGATAGGGGACGAGCAGTACTTC.

For the CDR3, the DNA is TGTGCCACCAGCAGAGCCCCTAGCGGGAGGAGGGGCACAGATACGCAGTATTTT. It codes for CATSRAPSGRRGTDTQYF. V gene TRBV15 combines with J gene TRBJ2-3, with 11 nucleotides matching TRBD2. V shed 1 base and J 1 base; nucleotides not matched to a gene: 7. Germline CDR1 LNHNV, CDR2 YYDKDF (reference sequence). The CDR3 has 18 amino acids.

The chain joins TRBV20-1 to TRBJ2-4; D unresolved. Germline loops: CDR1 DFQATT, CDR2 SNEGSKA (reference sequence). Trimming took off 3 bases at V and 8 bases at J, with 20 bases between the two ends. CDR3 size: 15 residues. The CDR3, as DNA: TGCAGTGCTAGGCAGGACCGGGCCGGTGTAGACATTCAGTACTTC. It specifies CSARQDRAGVDIQYF.

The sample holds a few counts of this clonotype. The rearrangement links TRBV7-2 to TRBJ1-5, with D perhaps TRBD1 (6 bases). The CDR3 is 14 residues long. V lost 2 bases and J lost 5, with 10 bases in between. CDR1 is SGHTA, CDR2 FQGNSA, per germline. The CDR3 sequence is CASSLRGRDQPQHF. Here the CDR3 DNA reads TGTGCCAGCAGCTTAAGGGGGAGGGATCAGCCCCAGCATTTT.

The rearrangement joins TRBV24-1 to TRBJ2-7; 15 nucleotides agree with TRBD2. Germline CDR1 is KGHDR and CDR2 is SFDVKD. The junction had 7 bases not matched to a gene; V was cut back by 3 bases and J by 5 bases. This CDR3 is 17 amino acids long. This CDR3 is CATSDGRTSGRANEQYF. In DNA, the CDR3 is TGTGCCACCAGTGATGGCCGGACTAGCGGGAGGGCCAACGAGCAGTACTTC.

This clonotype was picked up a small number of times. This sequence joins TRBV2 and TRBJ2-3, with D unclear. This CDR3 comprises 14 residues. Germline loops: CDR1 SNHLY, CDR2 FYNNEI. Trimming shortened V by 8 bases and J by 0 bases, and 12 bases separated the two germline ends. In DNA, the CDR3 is TGTGCCAGCGTTTTTAGGGCTAGCACAGATACGCAGTATTTT. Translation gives CASVFRASTDTQYF.

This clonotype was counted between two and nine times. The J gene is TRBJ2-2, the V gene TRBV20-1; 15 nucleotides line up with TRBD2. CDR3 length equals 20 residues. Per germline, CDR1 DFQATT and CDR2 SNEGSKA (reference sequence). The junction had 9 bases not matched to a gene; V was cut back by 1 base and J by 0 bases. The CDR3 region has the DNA TGCAGTGCTAGAGCACCGGGGACTAGCGGGGGGACATCGAACACCGGGGAGCTGTTTTTT. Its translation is CSARAPGTSGGTSNTGELFF.

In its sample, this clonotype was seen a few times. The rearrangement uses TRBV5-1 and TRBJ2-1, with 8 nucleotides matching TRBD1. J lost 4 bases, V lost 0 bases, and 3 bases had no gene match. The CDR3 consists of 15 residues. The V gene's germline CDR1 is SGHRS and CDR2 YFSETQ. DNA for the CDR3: TGCGCCAGCAGCTTGGGGGACAGGAAATACAATGAGCAGTTCTTC. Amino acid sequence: CASSLGDRKYNEQFF.